The TCR beta chain described here comes from a study of cytomegalovirus exposure and HLA in healthy donors. Whole-study context: Genetic ancestry analysis placed approximately 79% of the 398 donors that were genotyped in the Caucasian-associated cluster. General study points: Donors were assumed by presence/absence analyses to have roughly uniform sequencing depth. Accurate HLA-A and HLA-B prediction from TCR beta sequences was reported for most subjects.

60 Vbeta and 13 Jbeta primers were used in PCR. The repertoire was sequenced with immunoSEQ multiplex PCR; TCRdb's copy has only in-frame clones and lacks some. The sample shows about 55,000 clones, 82% of them seen only once. The germline V and J ends were trimmed by 1 base and 0 bases, with 12 bases remaining between them. Germline V lookup: CDR1 LNHNV, CDR2 YYDKDF (reference sequence). There are 16 residues in the CDR3. Comment on this clone: Its target is unknown.

Regarding donors, all were healthy bone marrow donors. This sequence was found in a man aged 30 to 39 in good health and CMV-seronegative. The sample comprised PBMCs. The rearrangement joins TRBV15 to TRBJ1-1; D may be TRBD1 (5 bases). The CDR3 reads CATSRGGGIVNTEAFF. The CDR3 coding sequence is TGTGCCACCAGCAGAGGGGGGGGGATCGTGAACACTGAAGCTTTCTTT.